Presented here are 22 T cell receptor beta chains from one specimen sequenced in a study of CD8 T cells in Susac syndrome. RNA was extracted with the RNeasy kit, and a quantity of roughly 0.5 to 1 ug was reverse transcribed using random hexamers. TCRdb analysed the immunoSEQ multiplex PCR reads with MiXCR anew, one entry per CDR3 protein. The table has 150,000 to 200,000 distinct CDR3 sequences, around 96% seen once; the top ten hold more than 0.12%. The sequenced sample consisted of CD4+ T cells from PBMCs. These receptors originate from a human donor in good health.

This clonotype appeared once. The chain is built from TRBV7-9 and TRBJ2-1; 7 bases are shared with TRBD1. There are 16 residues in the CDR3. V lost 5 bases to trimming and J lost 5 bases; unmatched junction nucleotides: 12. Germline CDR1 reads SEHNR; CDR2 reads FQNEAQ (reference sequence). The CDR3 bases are TGTGCCAGCAGCCCCCCGGGGCAGGGGGTCAACAATGAGCAGTTCTTC. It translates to CASSPPGQGVNNEQFF. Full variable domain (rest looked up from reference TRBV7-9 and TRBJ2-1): DTGVSQNPRHKITKRGQNVTFRCDPISEHNRLYWYRQTLGQGPEFLTYFQNEAQLEKSRLLSDRFSAERPKGSFSTLEIQRTEQGDSAMYLCASSPPGQGVNNEQFFGPGTRLTVL.

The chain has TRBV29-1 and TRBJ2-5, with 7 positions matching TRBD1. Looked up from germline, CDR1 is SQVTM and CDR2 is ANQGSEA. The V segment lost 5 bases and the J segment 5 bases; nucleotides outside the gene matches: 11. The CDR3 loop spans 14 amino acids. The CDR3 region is CSVKSTGQGETQYF. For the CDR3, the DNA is TGCAGCGTTAAATCGACAGGGCAGGGGGAGACCCAGTACTTC.

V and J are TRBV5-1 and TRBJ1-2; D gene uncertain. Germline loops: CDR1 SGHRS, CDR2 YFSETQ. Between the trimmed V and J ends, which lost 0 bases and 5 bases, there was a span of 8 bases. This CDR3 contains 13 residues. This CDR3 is CASSLDGGYGYTF. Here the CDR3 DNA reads TGCGCCAGCAGCTTGGACGGCGGGTATGGCTACACCTTC.

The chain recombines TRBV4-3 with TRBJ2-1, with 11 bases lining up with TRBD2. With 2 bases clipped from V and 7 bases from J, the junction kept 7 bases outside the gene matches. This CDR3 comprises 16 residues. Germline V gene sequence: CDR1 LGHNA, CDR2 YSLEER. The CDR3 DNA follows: TGCGCCAGCAGCCAACATAGCGGGGGGGTCTGGAATGAGCAGTTCTTC. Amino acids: CASSQHSGGVWNEQFF.

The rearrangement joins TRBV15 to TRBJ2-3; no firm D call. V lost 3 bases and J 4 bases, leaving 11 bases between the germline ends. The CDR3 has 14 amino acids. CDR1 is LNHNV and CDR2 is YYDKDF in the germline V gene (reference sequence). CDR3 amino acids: CATSSQMVPDTQYF. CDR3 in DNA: TGTGCCACCAGCAGCCAGATGGTCCCAGATACGCAGTATTTT.

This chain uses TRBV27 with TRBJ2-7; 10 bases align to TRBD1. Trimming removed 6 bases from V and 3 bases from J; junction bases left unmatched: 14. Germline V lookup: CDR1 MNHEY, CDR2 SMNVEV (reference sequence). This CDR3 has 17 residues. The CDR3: CASRGYSGGQGVYEQYF. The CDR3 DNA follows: TGTGCCAGCAGAGGGTATTCTGGCGGACAGGGGGTCTACGAGCAGTACTTC.

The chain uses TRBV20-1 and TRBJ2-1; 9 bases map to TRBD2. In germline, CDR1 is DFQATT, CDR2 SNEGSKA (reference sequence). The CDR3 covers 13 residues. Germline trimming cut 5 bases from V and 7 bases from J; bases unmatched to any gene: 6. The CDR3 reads CSAASGADNEQFF. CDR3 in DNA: TGCAGTGCTGCTAGCGGGGCCGATAATGAGCAGTTCTTC.

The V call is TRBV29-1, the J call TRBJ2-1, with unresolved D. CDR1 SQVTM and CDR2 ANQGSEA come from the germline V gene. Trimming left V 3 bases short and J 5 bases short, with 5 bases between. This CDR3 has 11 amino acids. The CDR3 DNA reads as TGCAGCGTTGATGCGCACAATGAGCAGTTCTTC. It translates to CSVDAHNEQFF.

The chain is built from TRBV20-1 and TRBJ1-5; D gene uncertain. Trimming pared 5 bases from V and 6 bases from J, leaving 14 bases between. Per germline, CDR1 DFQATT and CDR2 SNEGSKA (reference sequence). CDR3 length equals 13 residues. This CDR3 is CSARDHAGQPQHF. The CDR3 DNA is TGCAGTGCTCGGGATCACGCGGGTCAGCCCCAGCATTTT.

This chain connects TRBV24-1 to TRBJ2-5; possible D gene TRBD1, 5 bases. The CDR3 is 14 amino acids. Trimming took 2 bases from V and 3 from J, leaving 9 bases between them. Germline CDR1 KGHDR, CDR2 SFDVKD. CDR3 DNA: TGTGCCACCAGTGATTCAGCAGGGAAAGAGACCCAGTACTTC. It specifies CATSDSAGKETQYF.

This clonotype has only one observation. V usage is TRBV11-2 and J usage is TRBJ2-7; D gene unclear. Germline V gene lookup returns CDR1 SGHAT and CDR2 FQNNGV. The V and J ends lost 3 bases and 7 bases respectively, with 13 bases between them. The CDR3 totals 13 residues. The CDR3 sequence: CASSFGLREEQYF. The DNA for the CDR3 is TGTGCCAGCAGCTTCGGTCTGAGAGAGGAGCAGTACTTC.

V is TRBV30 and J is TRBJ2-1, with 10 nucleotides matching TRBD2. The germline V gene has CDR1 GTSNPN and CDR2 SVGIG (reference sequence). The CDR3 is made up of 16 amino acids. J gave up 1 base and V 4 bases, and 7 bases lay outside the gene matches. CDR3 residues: CAWISRSGGSYNEQFF. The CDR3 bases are TGTGCCTGGATAAGCCGTAGCGGGGGGTCCTACAATGAGCAGTTCTTC.

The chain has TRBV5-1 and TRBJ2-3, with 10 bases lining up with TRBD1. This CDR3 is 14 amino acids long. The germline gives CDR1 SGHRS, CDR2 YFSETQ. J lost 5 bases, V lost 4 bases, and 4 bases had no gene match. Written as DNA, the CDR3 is TGCGCCAGCAGCACGACAGGGGGCGAAGATACGCAGTATTTT. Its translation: CASSTTGGEDTQYF. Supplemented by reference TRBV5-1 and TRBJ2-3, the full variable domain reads KAGVTQTPRYLIKTRGQQVTLSCSPISGHRSVSWYQQTPGQGLQFLFEYFSETQRNKGNFPGRFSGRQFSNSRSEMNVSTLELGDSALYLCASSTTGGEDTQYFGPGTRLTVL.

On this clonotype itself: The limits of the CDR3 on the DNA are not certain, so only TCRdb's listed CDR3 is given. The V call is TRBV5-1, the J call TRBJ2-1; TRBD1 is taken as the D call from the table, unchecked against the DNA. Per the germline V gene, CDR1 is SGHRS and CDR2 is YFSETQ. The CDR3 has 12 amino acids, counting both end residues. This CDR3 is CASWAQGAEPFF.

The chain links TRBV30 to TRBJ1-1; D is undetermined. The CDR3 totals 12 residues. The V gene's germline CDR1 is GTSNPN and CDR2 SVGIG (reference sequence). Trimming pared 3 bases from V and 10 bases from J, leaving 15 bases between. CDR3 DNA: TGTGCCTGGAGCCCCTCTTCTTCGACAGCTTTCTTT. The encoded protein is CAWSPSSSTAFF.

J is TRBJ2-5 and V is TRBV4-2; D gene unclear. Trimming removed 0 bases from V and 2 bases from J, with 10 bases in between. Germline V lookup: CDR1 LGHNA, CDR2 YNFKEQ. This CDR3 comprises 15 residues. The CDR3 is CASSQDLAIQETQYF. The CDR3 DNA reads TGTGCCAGCAGCCAAGATTTAGCTATTCAAGAGACCCAGTACTTC.

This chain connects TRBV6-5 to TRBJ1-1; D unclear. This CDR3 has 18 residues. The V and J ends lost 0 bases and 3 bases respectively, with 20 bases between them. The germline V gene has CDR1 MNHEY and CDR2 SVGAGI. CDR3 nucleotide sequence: TGTGCCAGCAGTTACTCGAACTCTCCAAGCCCTCGGGACACTGAAGCTTTCTTT. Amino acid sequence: CASSYSNSPSPRDTEAFF.

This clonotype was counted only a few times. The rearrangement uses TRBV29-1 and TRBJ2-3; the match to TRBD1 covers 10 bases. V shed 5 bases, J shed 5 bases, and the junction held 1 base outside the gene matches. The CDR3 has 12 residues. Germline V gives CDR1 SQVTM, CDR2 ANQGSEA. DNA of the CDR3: TGCAGCGTTTGGGACAGGGGAGATACGCAGTATTTT. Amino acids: CSVWDRGDTQYF.

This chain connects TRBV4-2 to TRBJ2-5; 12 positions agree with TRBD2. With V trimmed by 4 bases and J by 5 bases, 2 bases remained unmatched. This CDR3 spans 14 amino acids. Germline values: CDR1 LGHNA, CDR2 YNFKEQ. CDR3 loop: CASSPSGGAETQYF. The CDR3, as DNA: TGTGCCAGCAGCCCTAGCGGGGGGGCCGAGACCCAGTACTTC.

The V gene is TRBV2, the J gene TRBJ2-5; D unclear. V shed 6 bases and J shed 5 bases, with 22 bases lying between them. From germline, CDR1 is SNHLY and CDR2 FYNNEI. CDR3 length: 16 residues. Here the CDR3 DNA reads TGTGCCAGCAGCCAAGAGGCAGGCGGACCAGGCGAGACCCAGTACTTC. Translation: CASSQEAGGPGETQYF.

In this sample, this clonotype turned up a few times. The CDR3 coding sequence is TGTGCCAGCAGTTTAGGGGGATCACCCCTCCACTTT. It encodes CASSLGGSPLHF. V and J are TRBV28 and TRBJ1-6; a possible D gene is TRBD1 (5 bases). The CDR3 spans 12 residues. The V end lost 2 bases, the J end lost 10 bases, and 6 bases lay between the germline ends. Germline loops: CDR1 MDHEN, CDR2 SYDVKM.

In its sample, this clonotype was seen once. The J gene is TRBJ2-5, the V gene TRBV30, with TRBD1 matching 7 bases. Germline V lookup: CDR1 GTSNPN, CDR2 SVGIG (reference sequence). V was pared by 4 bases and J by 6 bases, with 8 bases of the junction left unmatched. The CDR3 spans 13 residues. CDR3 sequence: CAWIIGGGQTQYF. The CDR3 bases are TGTGCCTGGATCATAGGGGGCGGTCAGACCCAGTACTTC.